This entry concerns a single T cell receptor (beta chain). Cohorts were assigned according to the clinical history that participants reported. Data came from immunoSEQ multiplex PCR; TCRdb stores just in-frame clones and leaves some out. Found here are some 200,000 clones, 87% of them singletons; the top ten hold 10%. This sample stems from a study of blood T cell repertoires in COVID-19. At the level of the study: The United States, Italy and Spain supplied acute and convalescent COVID-19 samples.

V lost 1 base to trimming and J lost 0 bases; unmatched junction nucleotides: 0. Germline V gene data show CDR1 as SNHLY and CDR2 as FYNNEI. The CDR3 has 17 residues. The chain joins TRBV2 to TRBJ2-6; TRBD2 agrees at 10 bases. Specimen: PBMCs or T cells enriched from blood (not recorded which). This TCR came from a young man with acute COVID-19. The CDR3 region has the DNA TGTGCCAGCAGTGAAGGACTAGCGGGCTCTGGGGCCAACGTCCTGACTTTC. Its translation: CASSEGLAGSGANVLTF.